This is a list of T cell receptor beta chains from one sample in a study of preoperative IRX-2 immunotherapy in early breast cancer. Sequencing was performed with immunoSEQ multiplex PCR; in TCRdb, only in-frame clones are kept and a portion is missing. The sample yields approximately 24,000 clones, roughly four fifths seen once. The sample in question was lymph node tissue, obtained after IRX-2 immunotherapy. The receptors stem from a human donor with breast cancer. Both conserved end residues are part of each CDR3. The order of the fields is V gene, CDR3 protein.

>TRBV18
CASSPTGDQPQHF
>TRBV11-3
CASSLMLRQETQYF
>TRBV5-1
CASSIADRGADTQYF
>TRBV19
CASRAGGGNSPLHF
>TRBV6-8
CASWRGRGTEAFF
>TRBV11-3
CASSLQDSLNYGYTF
>TRBV14
CASSQETANSPLHF
>TRBV10-2
CAKTRDRGYNEQFF
>TRBV29-1
CSVAIGLNTEAFF
>TRBV6-8
CASSRGRAAYKQYF
>TRBV18
CASSPTRGRGIAFF
>TRBV19
CASSIGDRDRYYGYTF
>TRBV19
CASSTTVPSRTEAFF
>TRBV19
CASSVAGGNTDTQYF
>TRBV28
CASSSVSYGYTF
>TRBV6-8
CASSFSRRGSYTF
>TRBV6-7
CASRDPSSYNSPLHF
>TRBV19
CASSSGNYNEQFF
>TRBV19
CASSIEDRGYATNEKLFF
>TRBV5-1
CASSRTAGGLSDTQYF
>TRBV12-1
CASSPYPGQGNLGPGTEAFF
>TRBV5-1
CASSLAPSGGVETQYF
>TRBV30
CAWSMGSGGYTGELFF
>TRBV15
CATSREASGSIQYF
>TRBV11-3
CASSPRGADTAQYF
>TRBV11-3
CASSWGQRNEKLFF
>TRBV28
CASIKRGSNTEAFF
>TRBV28
CATGQGARGYTF
>TRBV6-8
CASSPWGISTEAFF
>TRBV12-5
CASGPPQETQYF
>TRBV10-2
CASGETNTGELFF
>TRBV29-1
CSVETAGIGTDTQYF
>TRBV5-1
CASSLGLGLLEQYF